This entry lists 17 T cell receptor beta chains sequenced from one sample in a study of blood T cell repertoires in COVID-19. TCRdb's table, derived via immunoSEQ multiplex PCR, lists solely in-frame clones and lacks some. The table has roughly 170,000 clones, approximately 80% seen once. Sequencing was done on a sample of peripheral blood. The receptors come from a human donor in a cohort sampled during active COVID-19.

V and J are TRBV27 and TRBJ2-1; tentative D call: TRBD1 (6 bases). The V gene's germline CDR1 is MNHEY and CDR2 SMNVEV (reference sequence). V was trimmed by 4 bases and J by 1 base, leaving 11 bases between them. This CDR3 spans 15 amino acids. Written as DNA, the CDR3 is TGTGCCAGCAGTTCGACAGGTTCTTCCTACAATGAGCAGTTCTTC. Its protein product is CASSSTGSSYNEQFF.

The genes are TRBV9 and TRBJ2-1; tentative D call: TRBD1 (6 bases). V was shortened by 4 bases and J by 2 bases, with 16 bases between the two germline ends. CDR3 length: 16 residues. The germline CDR1 and CDR2 sequences are SGDLS and YYNGEE. The CDR3 DNA reads TGTGCCAGCAGCTTCCCCAGCAGGGGTCCCTACAATGAGCAGTTCTTC. Protein sequence: CASSFPSRGPYNEQFF.

V usage is TRBV18 and J usage is TRBJ1-2; 10 bases are shared with TRBD1. The V gene's germline CDR1 is KGHSH and CDR2 LQKENI. J was trimmed by 5 bases and V by 3 bases; bases with no gene match: 12. The CDR3 is 17 amino acids. CDR3 sequence: CASSPTAPGTGAYGYTF. In DNA, the CDR3 is TGTGCCAGCTCACCCACCGCTCCCGGGACAGGGGCGTATGGCTACACCTTC.

The chain joins TRBV4-2 to TRBJ1-6; TRBD1 might be the D (6 bases). V lost 1 base and J 5 bases, leaving 12 bases between the germline ends. CDR1 and CDR2 (germline): LGHNA, YNFKEQ. The CDR3 runs to 16 residues. CDR3 nucleotides: TGTGCCAGCAGCCAAGTCGCCGGGACACATAATTCACCCCTCCACTTT. Its protein product is CASSQVAGTHNSPLHF.

V usage is TRBV7-9 and J usage is TRBJ1-4; 8 nucleotides align to TRBD1. Germline lookup yields CDR1 SEHNR and CDR2 FQNEAQ (reference sequence). Unmatched junction bases numbered 3, after V lost 3 bases and J lost 6 bases. CDR3 size: 14 residues. The chain's CDR3 is CASSFGQGDEKLFF. The CDR3 nucleotides read TGTGCCAGCAGCTTCGGACAGGGCGATGAAAAACTGTTTTTT.

The chain combines TRBV12-5 with TRBJ1-2, with D perhaps TRBD1 (5 bases). The CDR3 runs 12 residues. The germline V and J ends were trimmed by 6 bases and 2 bases, with 7 bases remaining between them. Germline V gene data show CDR1 as LGHNT and CDR2 as FRNRAP. The CDR3 here is CASGGHNYGYTF. DNA for the CDR3: TGTGCTAGTGGGGGGCACAACTATGGCTACACCTTC.

The V and J genes are TRBV6-5 and TRBJ2-1, with a weak D call TRBD2 (7 bases). CDR3 length: 14 amino acids. Germline V gene sequence: CDR1 MNHEY, CDR2 SVGAGI. Trimming shortened V by 6 bases and J by 6 bases, and 15 bases separated the two germline ends. The CDR3 DNA reads TGTGCCAGCAGAAAAGGGGGGGCCTTCAATGAGCAGTTCTTC. Its translation: CASRKGGAFNEQFF.

This clone was detected a few times. In nucleotides, the CDR3 is TGTGCCAGCAGCTTAACAGGAAGCTCCTACAATGAGCAGTTCTTC. Its protein product is CASSLTGSSYNEQFF. The chain uses TRBV7-9 and TRBJ2-1; TRBD1 is a possible D gene (5 bases). There are 15 residues in the CDR3. Trimming took 2 bases from V and 0 from J, leaving 8 bases between them. From germline, CDR1 is SEHNR and CDR2 FQNEAQ (reference sequence).

This rearrangement joins TRBV5-1 to TRBJ1-1; perhaps TRBD1 as D (6 bases). This CDR3 has 14 residues. The germline V gene has CDR1 SGHRS and CDR2 YFSETQ. V lost 4 bases and J 1 base, leaving 11 bases between the germline ends. Here the CDR3 DNA reads TGCGCCAGCAGCCCAGGGGCGAGGAACACTGAAGCTTTCTTT. This encodes CASSPGARNTEAFF.

The chain carries TRBV4-1 and TRBJ2-1; TRBD2 agrees at 9 bases. J lost 3 bases, V lost 2 bases, and 11 bases had no gene match. There are 18 residues in the CDR3. The V gene's germline CDR1 is MGHRA and CDR2 YSYEKL. This CDR3 is CASSQQGLLAGSYNEQFF. In nucleotides, the CDR3 is TGCGCCAGCAGCCAACAGGGCCTCCTAGCGGGGAGCTACAATGAGCAGTTCTTC.

The V and J genes are TRBV2 and TRBJ1-2; D uncertain. The CDR3 is 12 amino acids. Germline V gene lookup returns CDR1 SNHLY and CDR2 FYNNEI. The ends were cut back, 4 bases at V and 6 bases at J, with 9 bases in the middle. CDR3 sequence (DNA): TGTGCCAGCAGTGCCGTCAGGAATGGCTACACCTTC. Translation: CASSAVRNGYTF.

The rearrangement joins TRBV7-6 to TRBJ2-7; 7 bases match TRBD2. In germline, CDR1 is SGHVS, CDR2 FNYEAQ. Trimming removed 3 bases from V and 6 bases from J; junction bases left unmatched: 8. This CDR3 region has 14 residues. The DNA for the CDR3 is TGTGCCAGCAGCTTGACTAGCTACTATGGCGAGCAGTACTTC. Protein product: CASSLTSYYGEQYF. The variable domain in full, completed from reference TRBV7-6 and TRBJ2-7, reads GAGVSQSPRYKVTKRGQDVALRCDPISGHVSLYWYRQALGQGPEFLTYFNYEAQQDKSGLPNDRFSAERPEGSISTLTIQRTEQRDSAMYRCASSLTSYYGEQYFGPGTRLTVT.

This chain connects TRBV11-1 to TRBJ1-1, with D possibly being TRBD1 (5 bases). V was shortened by 5 bases and J by 0 bases, with 13 bases between the two germline ends. CDR1 SGHAT and CDR2 FQDESV come from the germline V gene (reference sequence). CDR3 length equals 15 residues. The CDR3 spells CASSPRGTVNTEAFF. The CDR3 DNA sequence: TGTGCCAGCAGCCCTAGGGGCACGGTGAACACTGAAGCTTTCTTT. Variable domain in full (rest from reference TRBV11-1 and TRBJ1-1): EAEVAQSPRYKITEKSQAVAFWCDPISGHATLYWYRQILGQGPELLVQFQDESVVDDSQLPKDRFSAERLKGVDSTLKIQPAELGDSAMYLCASSPRGTVNTEAFFGQGTRLTVV.

The V and J genes are TRBV7-9 and TRBJ1-6, with 7 bases matching TRBD1. CDR3 size: 14 residues. The ends lost 3 bases at V and 8 bases at J; junction bases unmatched: 4. Germline V gene data show CDR1 as SEHNR and CDR2 as FQNEAQ (reference sequence). CDR3 in DNA: TGTGCCAGCAGCTTGGAGACAGGGCATTCACCCCTCCACTTT. The encoded protein is CASSLETGHSPLHF.

The chain links TRBV3-1 (or the pseudogene TRBV3-2) to TRBJ2-7; possible D gene TRBD1, 6 bases. Trimming removed 3 bases from V and 4 bases from J, with 16 bases in between. Germline-derived CDR1 and CDR2 are LGHDT and YNNKEL (reference sequence). The CDR3 extends over 15 amino acids. CDR3 DNA: TGTGCCAGCAGCCAGCCACAGGGAACGGGGTACGAGCAGTACTTC. Translation gives CASSQPQGTGYEQYF.

This clone was counted once. The CDR3 DNA reads as TGTGCCACCAGCAGAGGAATGATGGAACAGGGAAATCAGCCCCAGCATTTT. Protein sequence: CATSRGMMEQGNQPQHF. The chain links TRBV15 to TRBJ1-5, with D maybe TRBD1 (6 bases). Germline-derived CDR1 and CDR2 are LNHNV and YYDKDF (reference sequence). Trimming removed 1 base from V and 4 bases from J, with 17 bases in between. The CDR3 consists of 17 residues.

This clone was observed once. This rearrangement joins TRBV7-2 to TRBJ2-7; 7 bases align to TRBD2. The V gene end was trimmed by 3 bases and the J gene end by 0 bases; junction bases not matched to a gene: 11. The CDR3 has 17 amino acids. CDR1 is SGHTA, CDR2 FQGNSA, per germline. CDR3 residues: CASSFRASGASSYEQYF. The CDR3 region has the DNA TGTGCCAGCAGCTTTAGGGCTAGCGGCGCGAGCTCCTACGAGCAGTACTTC.